Shown below are 29 T cell receptor beta chains from a single sample sequenced in a study of T cells in Graves' hyperthyroidism and ophthalmopathy. The source material, RNA transcripts, was used to amplify TCR beta CDR3 regions. The primer set for the first-round RT-PCR of the TCR CDR3 was HTBI. Each CDR3 protein is one row after TCRdb ran MiXCR on the multiplex PCR reads. The top ten clones hold roughly 16% of a sample with 300,000 to 350,000 distinct CDR3 sequences, 15% to 20% of them seen once. Sequencing input: blood. The receptors here all came from a woman in her forties with Graves' ophthalmopathy.

In its sample, this clonotype was seen many times. The chain carries TRBV28 and TRBJ2-7, with 10 bases lining up with TRBD1. The CDR3 covers 14 residues. J lost 6 bases, V lost 5 bases, and 7 bases had no gene match. In germline, CDR1 is MDHEN, CDR2 SYDVKM. The CDR3 DNA follows: TGTGCCAGCAGTATGGACAGGGGGACTCGCGAGCAGTACTTC. Translation gives CASSMDRGTREQYF.

In this sample, this clonotype turned up many times. The V call is TRBV12-3 or TRBV12-4, the J call TRBJ1-3; D is unresolved. The CDR3 has 15 amino acids. V dropped 5 bases and J dropped 0 bases, with 11 bases sitting between them. CDR3 protein: CASSPTGSSGNTIYF. The CDR3 DNA sequence: TGTGCCAGCAGTCCGACCGGGTCCTCTGGAAACACCATATATTTT.

Many counts were recorded for this clonotype. The chain couples TRBV20-1 to TRBJ2-7; perhaps TRBD1 as D (6 bases). The V end was cut by 2 bases, the J end by 6 bases, with 17 bases between. There are 14 residues in the CDR3. Germline V lookup: CDR1 DFQATT, CDR2 SNEGSKA (reference sequence). The CDR3 loop reads CSARWGRFYGEQYF. In nucleotides, the CDR3 is TGCAGTGCTAGATGGGGGCGCTTTTATGGCGAGCAGTACTTC.

This clonotype was detected ten times or more. The rearrangement links TRBV6-5 to TRBJ2-2; TRBD2 aligns across 9 bases. J gave up 7 bases and V 4 bases, and 7 bases lay outside the gene matches. This CDR3 region has 15 residues. Looked up from germline, CDR1 is MNHEY and CDR2 is SVGAGI. In DNA form, the CDR3 reads TGTGCCAGCAGTTTTCTAGCGGGAATTGACGGGGAGCTGTTTTTT. Protein sequence: CASSFLAGIDGELFF.

J is TRBJ1-2 and V is TRBV28; D is undetermined. V was pared by 2 bases and J by 5 bases, with 9 bases between. Germline loops: CDR1 MDHEN, CDR2 SYDVKM. The CDR3 sequence is 13 residues long. CDR3 DNA sequence: TGTGCCAGCAGTTTAGGCCTCCCTTATGGCTACACCTTC. Its translation: CASSLGLPYGYTF.

The chain joins TRBV19 to TRBJ2-4; the D gene is possibly TRBD2 (5 bases). CDR3 length: 11 amino acids. The germline V gene encodes CDR1 LNHDA and CDR2 SQIVND (reference sequence). V shed 4 bases and J shed 8 bases, with 6 bases lying between them. Here the CDR3 DNA reads TGTGCCAGTAGTAATAGCGACATTCAGTACTTC. It yields the protein CASSNSDIQYF.

This clonotype was detected many times. The chain employs TRBV6-1 and TRBJ2-7, with D possibly TRBD1 on 6 matching bases. The CDR3 runs 12 residues. Germline CDR1 is MNHNS and CDR2 is SASEGT. V was trimmed by 7 bases and J by 5 bases, leaving 12 bases between them. CDR3 sequence: CASNRVGHEQYF. CDR3 DNA: TGTGCCAGCAACAGGGTTGGCCACGAGCAGTACTTC.

There are many counts of this clonotype. This sequence joins TRBV15 and TRBJ2-7; 7 positions agree with TRBD1. V lost 0 bases to trimming and J lost 2 bases; unmatched junction nucleotides: 4. Germline assignment: CDR1 LNHNV and CDR2 YYDKDF (reference sequence). The CDR3 is made up of 15 amino acids. CDR3 region: CATSRDRDSTYEQYF. CDR3 coding DNA: TGTGCCACCAGCAGAGACCGGGACAGTACCTACGAGCAGTACTTC.

This clonotype was counted many times. The chain employs TRBV11-2 and TRBJ2-7; TRBD2 might be the D (7 bases). V lost 5 bases and J lost 0, with 14 bases in between. Germline CDR1 SGHAT, CDR2 FQNNGV. The length of the CDR3 is 15 residues. The CDR3 sequence is CASSLRGGSSYEQYF. The CDR3 DNA follows: TGTGCCAGCAGCCTCCGCGGGGGCAGCTCCTACGAGCAGTACTTC.

This clonotype was detected ten times or more. V usage is TRBV30 and J usage is TRBJ1-5, with a tentative D call TRBD1 (6 bases). V was pared by 7 bases and J by 5 bases, with 18 bases between. The CDR3 is made up of 14 amino acids. CDR1 is GTSNPN, CDR2 SVGIG, per germline (reference sequence). The DNA of the CDR3 is TGTGCCTCACAGGGAAAGAGGGGGGATCAGCCCCAGCATTTT. Residues: CASQGKRGDQPQHF.

Ten or more counts support this clonotype. The J gene is TRBJ1-1, the V gene TRBV19; D gene uncertain. V was trimmed by 6 bases and J by 4 bases, leaving 12 bases between them. The CDR3 is 13 amino acids. Per the germline V gene, CDR1 is LNHDA and CDR2 is SQIVND (reference sequence). Written as DNA, the CDR3 is TGTGCCAGTAGCTACCTCCAGAGCACTGAAGCTTTCTTT. It encodes CASSYLQSTEAFF.

This clonotype was seen many times. The chain links TRBV30 to TRBJ2-5; 9 bases align to TRBD1. The CDR3 contains 14 residues. V gave up 5 bases and J gave up 5 bases; unmatched junction bases: 9. Germline V CDR1 and CDR2: GTSNPN, SVGIG (reference sequence). In DNA form, the CDR3 reads TGTGCCTGGGAAGGACAGGGGCCCCGGGAGACCCAGTACTTC. It yields the protein CAWEGQGPRETQYF.

This clonotype showed up many times. The chain links TRBV20-1 to TRBJ2-5, with a tentative D call TRBD1 (6 bases). Germline V gives CDR1 DFQATT, CDR2 SNEGSKA (reference sequence). The CDR3 is made up of 11 amino acids. The ends were cut back, 8 bases at V and 5 bases at J, with 12 bases in the middle. The CDR3 region is CSTSGVETQYF. DNA of the CDR3: TGCAGTACCTCAGGGGTGGAGACCCAGTACTTC.

The chain carries TRBV20-1 and TRBJ2-5; the D gene is possibly TRBD1 (6 bases). Looked up from germline, CDR1 is DFQATT and CDR2 is SNEGSKA (reference sequence). Trimming removed 7 bases from V and 1 base from J, with 7 bases in between. The CDR3 covers 11 residues. CDR3 in DNA: TGCAGTGGGACAGTCCAAGAGACCCAGTACTTC. Translated: CSGTVQETQYF.

This clonotype was seen many times. The chain recombines TRBV7-8 with TRBJ1-3; D is undetermined. Germline V lookup: CDR1 SGHVS, CDR2 FQNEAQ. V lost 3 bases and J 2 bases, leaving 11 bases between the germline ends. The CDR3 extends over 15 amino acids. The CDR3 region has the DNA TGTGCCAGCAGCTTCGGGGAACCGGCTGGAAACACCATATATTTT. This codes for CASSFGEPAGNTIYF.

At least ten counts were recorded for this clonotype. J is TRBJ2-7 and V is TRBV20-1, with TRBD2 identical over 11 bases. The V gene end was trimmed by 3 bases and the J gene end by 7 bases; junction bases not matched to a gene: 8. Per the germline V gene, CDR1 is DFQATT and CDR2 is SNEGSKA (reference sequence). The CDR3 runs to 14 residues. The CDR3 protein is CSASSSGRAGEQYF. In DNA, the CDR3 is TGCAGTGCTAGTAGTAGCGGGAGGGCGGGAGAGCAGTACTTC.

This clonotype was counted ten times or more. The J gene is TRBJ2-7, the V gene TRBV6-1; 7 bases are a match to TRBD1. Germline CDR1 is MNHNS and CDR2 is SASEGT. J was trimmed by 2 bases and V by 2 bases; bases with no gene match: 12. CDR3 length equals 17 residues. CDR3 sequence (DNA): TGTGCCAGCAGTGAAACAGAATGGGGGACAGATACCTACGAGCAGTACTTC. It specifies CASSETEWGTDTYEQYF.

This clonotype was found many times. The genes are TRBV12-5 and TRBJ1-1, with 7 bases matching TRBD1. After removal of 6 bases from V and 1 base from J, the junction contained 2 bases not matched to a gene. Germline values: CDR1 LGHNT, CDR2 FRNRAP. The CDR3 spans 13 residues. CDR3 nucleotide sequence: TGTGCTAGTGGCACAGGGGCGAACACTGAAGCTTTCTTT. It is translated as CASGTGANTEAFF.

This clonotype was found many times. The chain is built from TRBV6-5 and TRBJ1-2, with D possibly being TRBD1 (6 bases). The CDR3 is 14 residues long. The germline V gene encodes CDR1 MNHEY and CDR2 SVGAGI. Trimming pared 6 bases from V and 6 bases from J, leaving 17 bases between. The CDR3 sequence is CASSTGTKSHGYTF. The CDR3, as DNA: TGTGCCAGCAGCACCGGGACAAAAAGCCATGGCTACACCTTC.

The sample holds many counts of this clonotype. A read error may be the cause here, since a much bigger clone is one base away. This sequence joins TRBV10-3 and TRBJ1-2; 12 bases match TRBD1. Germline loops: CDR1 ENHRY, CDR2 SYGVKD. The CDR3 contains 14 residues. The CDR3 loop reads CAISERDRGRGCTF. CDR3 bases: TGTGCCATCAGTGAAAGGGACAGGGGGCGAGGCTGCACCTTC.

This clonotype appeared a single time. The genes are TRBV7-8 and TRBJ2-7; no clear D. The germline V and J ends were trimmed by 1 base and 2 bases, with 9 bases remaining between them. CDR3 size: 14 residues. Germline V gene lookup returns CDR1 SGHVS and CDR2 FQNEAQ. The CDR3 nucleotides are TGTGCCAGCAGCTTAGGTCTAAAAGCCTACGAGCAGTACTTC. Amino acids: CASSLGLKAYEQYF.

This clonotype was detected ten times or more. The chain is built from TRBV6-4 and TRBJ1-5; 10 bases line up with TRBD1. CDR1 is MRHNA, CDR2 SNTAGT, per germline. The V and J ends lost 7 bases and 13 bases, in that order; junction bases with no gene match: 25. CDR3 length equals 18 residues. The CDR3 DNA reads as TGTGCCAGCACCCTCCGGGACAGGGGCTCTTTAGGGGTTAGATTACAGCATTTT. Amino acid sequence: CASTLRDRGSLGVRLQHF.

The sample holds many counts of this clonotype. The chain combines TRBV11-2 with TRBJ2-7; 7 bases map to TRBD2. Looked up from germline, CDR1 is SGHAT and CDR2 is FQNNGV. Unmatched junction bases numbered 9, after V lost 2 bases and J lost 2 bases. The CDR3 sequence is 16 residues long. In DNA, the CDR3 is TGTGCCAGCAGCTTACACCATCTAAGCGGGACCTACGAGCAGTACTTC. It translates to CASSLHHLSGTYEQYF.

In its sample, this clonotype was seen many times. CDR3 loop: CATSAGRGYGYTF. CDR3 nucleotides: TGTGCCACCAGCGCTGGACGGGGTTACGGCTACACCTTC. The genes are TRBV15 and TRBJ1-2; no definite D call. Between the trimmed V and J ends, which lost 5 bases and 8 bases, there was a span of 15 bases. From germline, CDR1 is LNHNV and CDR2 YYDKDF (reference sequence). The CDR3 length is 13 residues.

This clonotype was found many times. V gene TRBV29-1 combines with J gene TRBJ2-5; D might be TRBD2 (5 bases). Germline CDR1 reads SQVTM; CDR2 reads ANQGSEA. The CDR3 length is 13 residues. The V and J ends lost 4 bases and 1 base respectively, with 10 bases between them. CDR3 protein: CSVAPGIQETQYF. The CDR3, as DNA: TGCAGCGTTGCCCCGGGAATCCAAGAGACCCAGTACTTC.

At least ten counts were recorded for this clonotype. V and J are TRBV6-1 and TRBJ1-1; D is possibly TRBD1 (5 bases). CDR3 length equals 15 residues. With 0 bases removed from V and 4 bases from J, the gap between germline ends came to 12 bases. Germline lookup yields CDR1 MNHNS and CDR2 SASEGT. The CDR3 nucleotides are TGTGCCAGCAGTGAAGCCCGGGGCTTGGGCACTGAAGCTTTCTTT. This codes for CASSEARGLGTEAFF.

This clonotype appeared many times. This rearrangement joins TRBV28 to TRBJ2-7; D not resolved. CDR1 and CDR2 from the germline V gene are MDHEN and SYDVKM. The CDR3 has 12 residues. V lost 3 bases and J 6 bases, leaving 9 bases between the germline ends. CDR3 coding DNA: TGTGCCAGCAGTTTCGGCGTAGGCGAGCAGTACTTC. As protein: CASSFGVGEQYF.

The CDR3 reads CSVPGPTYAGELFF. CDR3 DNA: TGCAGTGTCCCGGGACCGACGTACGCCGGGGAGCTGTTTTTT. The chain joins TRBV20-1 to TRBJ2-2; perhaps D is TRBD1 or TRBD2 (5 bases each). The CDR3 has 14 amino acids. The germline CDR1 and CDR2 sequences are DFQATT and SNEGSKA (reference sequence). Trimming took 7 bases from V and 6 from J, leaving 18 bases between them.

The V and J genes are TRBV19 and TRBJ2-2, with D perhaps assigned TRBD1 or TRBD2 (5 bases each). Germline loops: CDR1 LNHDA, CDR2 SQIVND (reference sequence). V was pared by 5 bases and J by 8 bases, with 15 bases between. The CDR3 totals 14 residues. This CDR3 is CASSPRGASGELFF. In DNA form, the CDR3 reads TGTGCCAGTAGTCCCCGGGGCGCCTCGGGGGAGCTGTTTTTT.